Reported below is one T cell receptor beta chain. Its antigen is not identified. Researchers ran the PCR with 60 Vbeta and 13 Jbeta primers. Generated by immunoSEQ multiplex PCR, the TCRdb table keeps only in-frame clones and is missing some. The profile covers fewer than 250,000 clones, with about nine tenths appearing a single time and more than 1% taken by the ten largest. This record comes from a study of cytomegalovirus exposure and HLA in healthy donors. Whole-study findings and limits: Later, an analysis showed that TCR beta chains associated with HLA were more clonally expanded than others that were equally common.

This CDR3 has 14 amino acids. Germline V lookup: CDR1 MDHEN, CDR2 SYDVKM. V gave up 5 bases and J gave up 6 bases, with 16 bases separating them. Sequences were obtained from PBMCs. This clonotype was sampled from a boy aged 2 to 9 in good health and CMV-seronegative. The chain carries TRBV28 and TRBJ1-2; TRBD1 might be the D (5 bases). DNA for the CDR3: TGTGCCAGCAGTCTCGGAGGGGACCACCATGGCTACACCTTC. Encoded protein: CASSLGGDHHGYTF.